The text below deals with one TCR beta chain. This CDR3 is built from 14 residues. Germline lookup yields CDR1 KGHSH and CDR2 LQKENI. Trimming shortened V by 3 bases and J by 4 bases, and 12 bases separated the two germline ends. Original methodology: Amplified reference gene primers provided the basis for estimating nucleated cell counts. TCRdb keeps only in-frame clones here, not all; method: immunoSEQ multiplex PCR. V, J and clone size derive from that table, while D and trimming were established from the DNA sequence. The sample contains under 150,000 clones, approximately 85% of which appear only once. In Seattle, patients joined the study during active infection and were tracked longitudinally. This sample was taken from a study of blood T cell repertoires in COVID-19. Study as a whole: Researchers got acute and convalescent COVID-19 samples from the United States, Italy and Spain.

The sequenced sample consisted of peripheral blood. The TCR sequence derives from a woman aged 55 to 70 with COVID-19, enrolled during active disease. The chain uses TRBV18 and TRBJ1-1; TRBD1 is a possible D gene (5 bases). The CDR3 here is CASSPAGAVTEAFF. CDR3 bases: TGTGCCAGCTCACCCGCTGGGGCAGTCACTGAAGCTTTCTTT.